The rows below give T cell receptor beta chains drawn from one sample of a study of graft-versus-host responses after intestinal transplantation. The method was immunoSEQ multiplex PCR; TCRdb's version includes in-frame clones alone and lacks a portion of them. The table lists approximately 17,000 clones, roughly four fifths of them singletons, with around 3.8% in the top ten. Sequencing used ileum tissue, obtained about 19 months after intestinal transplantation. The source is a human patient who received an intestinal transplant, so some T cells may come from the graft donor. Both conserved end residues are part of each CDR3. A D gene is named only where the DNA matches it firmly. Part of the rows lack a size; the others show once, few, many or a class for expanded clones.

v_call	clone_size	j_call	d_call	cdr3_nt	cdr3_aa
TRBV9	.	TRBJ2-7	TRBD1	TGTGCCAGCGGCGCTACCGGGACAGGCTACGAGCAGTACTTC	CASGATGTGYEQYF
TRBV15	.	TRBJ1-1	.	TGTGCCACCTGGTCTCGGAGGGCGGGGGGGGCTGAAGCTTTCTTT	CATWSRRAGGAEAFF
TRBV6-5	few	TRBJ1-6	TRBD1	TGTGCCAGCAGCATGACAGGGGGTAATTCACCCCTCCACTTT	CASSMTGGNSPLHF
TRBV7-2	.	TRBJ1-5	.	TGTGCCAGCAGCTTACAGATAGGGCAGCCCCAGCATTTT	CASSLQIGQPQHF
TRBV5-1	.	TRBJ1-4	TRBD1	TGCGCCAGCAGCTTGTTTTCAGGGGGCGAAGAAAAACTGTTTTTT	CASSLFSGGEEKLFF
TRBV9	.	TRBJ1-4	TRBD1	TGTGCCAGCAGCGCCGGGCGACAGGGTTTTAATGAAAAACTGTTTTTT	CASSAGRQGFNEKLFF
TRBV5-6	.	TRBJ2-5	TRBD2	TGTGCCAGTACCCTAGCGGGGAAAGAGACCCAGTACTTC	CASTLAGKETQYF
TRBV28	.	TRBJ1-2	TRBD1	TGTGCCAGCAGTTTTCAGGGGGGGCGCTACACCTTC	CASSFQGGRYTF
TRBV7-8	.	TRBJ1-1	.	TGTGCCAGCAGCCTTAATAGGGGCACTGAAGCTTTCTTT	CASSLNRGTEAFF
TRBV7-6	.	TRBJ2-2	TRBD1	TGTGCCAGCCGCCGGACAGGGAACACCGGGGAGCTGTTTTTT	CASRRTGNTGELFF
TRBV7-9	.	TRBJ2-7	.	TGTGCCAGCAGCGATCCCTTATCGTACGAGCAGTACTTC	CASSDPLSYEQYF
TRBV10-3	.	TRBJ1-1	.	TGTGCCATCAGTATACCAGGGAGTCCTGAAGCTTTCTTT	CAISIPGSPEAFF
TRBV14	.	TRBJ2-3	.	TGTGCCAGCAGCCGAGGACTACCCACAGATACGCAGTATTTT	CASSRGLPTDTQYF
TRBV30	.	TRBJ2-5	.	TGTGCCTGGAGTGGAGGTAGCGAAGAGACCCAGTACTTC	CAWSGGSEETQYF
TRBV6-5	.	TRBJ2-7	TRBD2	TGTGCCAGCAGCCGACTAGCGGGAAGCTCCTACGAGCAGTACTTC	CASSRLAGSSYEQYF
TRBV7-6	.	TRBJ1-4	.	TGTGCCAGCAGCTTAGGACTCACTCTCACTAATGAAAAACTGTTTTTT	CASSLGLTLTNEKLFF
TRBV7-9	.	TRBJ1-3	.	TGTGCCAGCAGCGCCTGGACAGATGGAAACACCATATATTTT	CASSAWTDGNTIYF
TRBV6-1	once	TRBJ2-6	.	TGTGCCAGCAGTGAAGGGGGCTCTGGGGCCAACGTCCTGACTTTC	CASSEGGSGANVLTF
TRBV30	.	TRBJ2-7	.	TGTGCCTGGAGCGCGGCCTACGAGCAGTACTTC	CAWSAAYEQYF
TRBV10-3	.	TRBJ2-2	.	TGTGCCATCAGTGAGGCTCCGGGGGTATCGGGGGAGCTGTTTTTT	CAISEAPGVSGELFF
TRBV5-1	.	TRBJ2-1	.	TGCGCCAGCAGCTTGGAAGGGTCCCGTGAGCAGTTCTTC	CASSLEGSREQFF
TRBV27	.	TRBJ2-1	.	TGTGCCAGCAGGATAAATTGGGGCGAGGACAATGAGCAGTTCTTC	CASRINWGEDNEQFF
TRBV29-1	.	TRBJ1-2	.	TGCAGCGTTGAAGACATTATCGCGGATGGCTACACCTTC	CSVEDIIADGYTF
TRBV6-5	.	TRBJ1-4	.	TGTGCCAGCACGGGAACAGGGTCGGGGGAAAAACTGTTTTTT	CASTGTGSGEKLFF
TRBV9	.	TRBJ1-6	.	TGTGCCAGCAGCGTAGGTGGCGCCAGGGAGTCACCCCTCCACTTT	CASSVGGARESPLHF
TRBV4-2	.	TRBJ2-2	.	TGTGCCAGCAGCCTAAGTGGCGTCGCCGGGGAGCTGTTTTTT	CASSLSGVAGELFF
TRBV19	.	TRBJ1-4	.	TGTGCCAGTAGTATTGGGAAGACCCCGCCCTACGAAAAACTGTTTTTT	CASSIGKTPPYEKLFF
TRBV11-2	.	TRBJ1-3	.	TGTGCCAGCACCCGGGCGCCCGACGTTACCGGAAACACCATATATTTT	CASTRAPDVTGNTIYF
TRBV29-1	.	TRBJ1-2	.	TGCAGCGTTGTTAGCAGCAAGAGGGGCTACACCTTC	CSVVSSKRGYTF
TRBV10-2	.	TRBJ1-3	.	TGCGCCAGCAGTGAACAGGGCCCTGGAAACACCATATATTTT	CASSEQGPGNTIYF
TRBV9	once	TRBJ2-7	.	TGTGCCAGCAGCCCCTCCGGGGCCCTCTCCTATGAGCAGTACTTC	CASSPSGALSYEQYF
TRBV5-6	.	TRBJ1-4	.	TGTGCCAGCAGCGTGACGACAGAACTGTTTTTT	CASSVTTELFF
TRBV5-1	.	TRBJ2-2	.	TGCGCCAGCAGCTTCTCAGGGCCCGGGGAGCTGTTTTTT	CASSFSGPGELFF
TRBV18	.	TRBJ1-2	.	TGTGCCAGCTCACCACCCGGCAGTAGAGGGGTGCCGGGCTATGGCTACACCTTC	CASSPPGSRGVPGYGYTF
TRBV19	.	TRBJ1-6	.	TGTGCCAGTAGTATTTCAGAGGGAACCTCCTATAATTCACCCCTCCACTTT	CASSISEGTSYNSPLHF
TRBV7-9	.	TRBJ2-7	.	TGTGCCAGCAGCGTACAGGGTGCTACCTCCTACGAGCAGTACTTC	CASSVQGATSYEQYF
TRBV6-6	.	TRBJ1-2	TRBD1	TGTGCCAGCAGCATTGACAGGGACGGCTACACCTTC	CASSIDRDGYTF
TRBV7-3	.	TRBJ1-5	.	TGTGCCAGCAGCTTAAGCGGAGGCAGCAATCAGCCCCAGCATTTT	CASSLSGGSNQPQHF
TRBV5-6	.	TRBJ1-2	.	TGTGCCAGCAGCCGACAGACGGCCACATTGGGCTACACCTTC	CASSRQTATLGYTF
TRBV7-9	.	TRBJ2-7	.	TGTGCCAGCAGCTTAGCGAGGGAACCGCTTAGGGTCTACGAGCAGTACTTC	CASSLAREPLRVYEQYF
TRBV7-9	.	TRBJ1-1	.	TGTGCCAGCATGAGTACCACTGAAGCTTTCTTT	CASMSTTEAFF
TRBV10-1	.	TRBJ2-3	.	TGCGCCAGCAGTGAGCTAGCAACCACAGATACGCAGTATTTT	CASSELATTDTQYF
TRBV7-2	.	TRBJ2-1	.	TGTGCCAGCAGCACGTGGTACAATGAGCAGTTCTTC	CASSTWYNEQFF
TRBV7-9	.	TRBJ1-5	.	TGTGCCAGCAGCTTTGGGGATAGCAATCAGCCCCAGCATTTT	CASSFGDSNQPQHF
TRBV28	.	TRBJ2-5	.	TGTGCCAGCAGTTTGTGGCAGGGGCAAGAGACCCAGTACTTC	CASSLWQGQETQYF
TRBV2	.	TRBJ1-2	.	TGTGCCAGCAGGGGAGGATCCGACTATGGCTACACCTTC	CASRGGSDYGYTF
TRBV6-6	.	TRBJ1-5	TRBD1	TGTGCCAGCAGTATCAAGGGGGCCGTTCAGCCCCAGCATTTT	CASSIKGAVQPQHF
TRBV14	once	TRBJ2-7	.	TGTGCCAGCAGCCATGCAGCAATTGGGCTCGAGCAGTACTTC	CASSHAAIGLEQYF
TRBV11-1	once	TRBJ2-1	.	TGTGCCAGCAGCTCACGGGGTAGGGGCTCCTACAATGAGCAGTTCTTC	CASSSRGRGSYNEQFF
TRBV5-1	.	TRBJ1-1	TRBD1	TGCGCCAGCAGCCCCGGACAGGGCGACACTGAAGCTTTCTTT	CASSPGQGDTEAFF
TRBV21-1	.	TRBJ1-5	.	TGTGCCAGCAGCGTATATATAGCTACATGGCATCATCAGCCCCAGCATTTT	CASSVYIATWHHQPQHF
TRBV6-5	.	TRBJ1-2	TRBD1	TGTGCCAGCAGTTCCACCCGACAGGGATATGGCTACACCTTC	CASSSTRQGYGYTF